The 12 T cell receptor beta chains presented below share a single source sample, sequenced in a study of response to subunit inactivated influenza vaccine. TCRdb fed the RT-PCR reads into MiXCR, producing one record per CDR3 protein. Of more than 700,000 distinct CDR3 sequences listed, approximately 21% are singletons. Sample: PBMCs from blood, taken more than 4 days after vaccination. The receptor set was obtained from a man over 45 who received an inactivated influenza vaccine.

This clonotype was counted a few times. V and J are TRBV12-3 or TRBV12-4 and TRBJ2-2, with D possibly being TRBD2 (5 bases). V lost 5 bases to trimming and J lost 7 bases, with 20 bases between them. This CDR3 comprises 16 residues. CDR3 residues: CASSLIASGIGGELFF. The CDR3 bases are TGTGCCAGCAGTCTTATAGCCTCGGGGATTGGCGGGGAGCTGTTTTTT.

The chain carries TRBV28 and TRBJ2-7; no clear D. The V end lost 6 bases, the J end lost 7 bases, and 13 bases lay between the germline ends. Germline V gene sequence: CDR1 MDHEN, CDR2 SYDVKM. The CDR3 has 12 amino acids. The CDR3 coding sequence is TGTGCCAGCAGAACCCCTACTTTAGAGCAGTACTTC. Encoded protein: CASRTPTLEQYF.

The chain employs TRBV12-3 or TRBV12-4 and TRBJ2-1; no clear D. CDR3 length: 16 residues. Trimming shortened V by 2 bases and J by 5 bases, and 16 bases separated the two germline ends. CDR3 residues: CASSLPPPGRDNEQFF. CDR3 sequence (DNA): TGTGCCAGCAGTTTACCTCCTCCGGGTAGAGACAATGAGCAGTTCTTC.

V gene TRBV6-2 or TRBV6-3 combines with J gene TRBJ2-3, with a possible D match to TRBD1 (6 bases). V shed 6 bases and J shed 5 bases, with 27 bases lying between them. Germline assignment: CDR1 MNHEY and CDR2 SVGEGT. CDR3 length equals 18 residues. CDR3 residues: CASRPQSYALQGKDTQYF. Here the CDR3 DNA reads TGTGCCAGCAGACCGCAATCCTACGCCTTACAGGGAAAAGATACGCAGTATTTT.

The gene calls are TRBV6-2 or TRBV6-3 and TRBJ2-3; TRBD2 is a possible D gene (6 bases). The CDR3 has 14 residues. The ends were cut back, 2 bases at V and 0 bases at J, with 6 bases in the middle. The germline gives CDR1 MNHEY, CDR2 SVGEGT. CDR3 amino acids: CASSYAGSTDTQYF. The CDR3 DNA follows: TGTGCCAGCAGTTACGCGGGGAGCACAGATACGCAGTATTTT.

This rearrangement joins TRBV28 to TRBJ2-5; D is possibly TRBD1 or TRBD2 (5 bases each). Trimming shortened V by 4 bases and J by 4 bases, and 13 bases separated the two germline ends. This CDR3 comprises 14 residues. Germline V gene data show CDR1 as MDHEN and CDR2 as SYDVKM. The CDR3, as DNA: TGTGCCAGCAGTTACTCCGGGGCACGAGAGACCCAGTACTTC. It codes for CASSYSGARETQYF.

This sequence joins TRBV29-1 and TRBJ2-2, with 8 bases that match TRBD1. V was clipped by 6 bases and J by 1 base; unmatched bases: 1. The germline CDR1 and CDR2 sequences are SQVTM and ANQGSEA. The CDR3 consists of 13 residues. CDR3 coding DNA: TGCAGCGTCAGGGGGCGGAACACCGGGGAGCTGTTTTTT. Its protein is CSVRGRNTGELFF.

There are a few counts of this clonotype. The gene calls are TRBV28 and TRBJ2-1; weak D call: TRBD1 (6 bases). The germline gives CDR1 MDHEN, CDR2 SYDVKM. The length of the CDR3 is 15 residues. V was shortened by 4 bases and J by 4 bases, with 14 bases between the two germline ends. The CDR3, as DNA: TGTGCCAGCAGTTCCGGGACACTCGTTTACAATGAGCAGTTCTTC. Translation gives CASSSGTLVYNEQFF.

The chain links TRBV6-1 to TRBJ2-5; D may be TRBD1 (6 bases). The germline V gene has CDR1 MNHNS and CDR2 SASEGT. This CDR3 region has 14 residues. V was clipped by 2 bases and J by 2 bases, with 9 bases between them. The CDR3 nucleotides are TGTGCCAGCAGTGAACTGGACAGACAAGAGACCCAGTACTTC. This codes for CASSELDRQETQYF.

The chain carries TRBV20-1 and TRBJ1-2; D ambiguous. The CDR3 has 12 amino acids. Trimming left V 3 bases short and J 3 bases short, with 8 bases between. The germline V gene encodes CDR1 DFQATT and CDR2 SNEGSKA (reference sequence). In DNA, the CDR3 is TGCAGTGCTAGGGCAGGACACTATGGCTACACCTTC. This sequence encodes CSARAGHYGYTF.

This clonotype was seen at least ten times. The chain joins TRBV7-2 to TRBJ2-5, with D unresolved. CDR1 is SGHTA and CDR2 is FQGNSA in the germline V gene. Trimming pared 6 bases from V and 0 bases from J, leaving 11 bases between. This CDR3 is built from 14 residues. The CDR3 protein is CASSIGQNQETQYF. Written as DNA, the CDR3 is TGTGCCAGCAGTATCGGTCAGAACCAAGAGACCCAGTACTTC.

This clonotype was recorded a few times. V usage is TRBV5-1 and J usage is TRBJ1-2; D gene unclear. The V and J ends lost 4 bases and 2 bases respectively, with 9 bases between them. CDR1 is SGHRS, CDR2 YFSETQ, per germline. The CDR3 is 13 amino acids. CDR3 loop: CASSMTINYGYTF. For the CDR3, the DNA is TGCGCCAGCAGCATGACGATCAACTATGGCTACACCTTC. The full variable domain, rest sourced from reference TRBV5-1 and TRBJ1-2, is KAGVTQTPRYLIKTRGQQVTLSCSPISGHRSVSWYQQTPGQGLQFLFEYFSETQRNKGNFPGRFSGRQFSNSRSEMNVSTLELGDSALYLCASSMTINYGYTFGSGTRLTVV.